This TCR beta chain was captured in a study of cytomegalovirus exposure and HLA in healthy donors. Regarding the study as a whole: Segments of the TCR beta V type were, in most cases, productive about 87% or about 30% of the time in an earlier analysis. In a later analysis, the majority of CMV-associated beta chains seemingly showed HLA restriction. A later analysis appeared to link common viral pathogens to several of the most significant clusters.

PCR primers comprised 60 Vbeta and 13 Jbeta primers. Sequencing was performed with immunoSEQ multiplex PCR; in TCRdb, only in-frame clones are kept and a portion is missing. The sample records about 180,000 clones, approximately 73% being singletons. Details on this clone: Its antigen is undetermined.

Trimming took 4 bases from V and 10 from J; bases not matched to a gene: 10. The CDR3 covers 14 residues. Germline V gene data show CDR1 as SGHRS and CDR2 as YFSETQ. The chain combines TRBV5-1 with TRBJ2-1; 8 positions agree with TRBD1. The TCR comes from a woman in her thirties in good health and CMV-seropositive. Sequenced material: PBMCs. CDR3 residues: CASSLDRVVGEQFF. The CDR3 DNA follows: TGCGCCAGCAGCCTGGACAGGGTGGTTGGAGAGCAGTTCTTC.